This T cell receptor beta chain originates from a study of blood T cell repertoires in COVID-19. Everyone who took part was 18 to 89 years old, and they came from about 25 US areas. Participants reported their clinical history, and cohort assignment relied on those reports. Original analysis: Counts of nucleated cells, estimated from reference gene primer amplification, were obtained. The table came from immunoSEQ multiplex PCR; TCRdb's copy has only in-frame clones and leaves some out. V, J and clone size reflect that table, while D and trimming were determined from the DNA. The sample shows about 160,000 clones, around 84% of them seen only once. CDR3 length: 12 amino acids. V was cut by 5 bases and J by 8 bases, with 12 bases left in between. From germline, CDR1 is MDHEN and CDR2 SYDVKM.

The sequencing input was PBMCs or T cells enriched from blood (not recorded which). The TCR originated in a woman aged 50 to 65 who had recovered from COVID-19. This chain connects TRBV28 to TRBJ1-1; no reliable D call. CDR3 in DNA: TGTGCCAGCAGTGATATCTGGGCCGAAGCTTTCTTT. This gives the protein CASSDIWAEAFF.